This entry is about one T cell receptor (beta chain). Its antigen is undetermined. TCR beta libraries were made by quantitative 5'-RACE with molecular barcodes. One entry per CDR3 protein results from TCRdb running MiXCR on the 5' RACE reads. The repertoire holds a few hundred thousand distinct CDR3 sequences, with approximately 20% as singletons. The CDR3 length is 14 residues. Germline V gene sequence: CDR1 SGHTA, CDR2 FQGNSA. Trimming cost V 2 bases and J 5 bases, with 13 bases left between them. The entry originates in a study of CD8 T cells in ankylosing spondylitis. General study results and limits: Reactive arthritis synovial fluid and blood previously showed some of these motif variants. As reported, disease-linked clones showed significant enrichment in matched ankylosing spondylitis synovial fluid. Fewer than ten highly homologous variants made up a TCR beta motif that seemed to typify ankylosing spondylitis blood. A CD8+ phenotype characterized the disease-linked clones, which were relatively rare in peripheral blood.

The sequencing input was blood, either unsorted or a sorted T cell fraction (not recorded which). V usage is TRBV7-2 and J usage is TRBJ2-7, with D hard to call. The sequence derives from a male donor with ankylosing spondylitis. CDR3 sequence (DNA): TGTGCCAGCAGCTTATATTGGAAGACGGACGAGCAGTACTTC. Translated: CASSLYWKTDEQYF.